The T cell receptor (beta chain) described here comes from a study of CD8+ T cells in alopecia areata. General observations from the study: Scalp sequencing also captures normal skin's resident alphabeta T cells. Tofacitinib significantly decreased scalp clonality and expanded CD8+ clones among top 100. Many expanded lesional clones remained in scalp and blood on tofacitinib.

The sample holds a few counts of this clone. The antigen remains unidentified. The CDR3 is 13 residues long. Germline V CDR1 and CDR2: SQVTM, ANQGSEA. The germline V and J ends were trimmed by 3 bases and 8 bases, with 14 bases remaining between them. RNA extraction and reverse transcription yielded cDNA as sequencing template. Assay used: immunoSEQ multiplex PCR; TCRdb lists only in-frame clones, some missing. Of under 300,000 clones listed, around three fifths are singletons. Treatment: oral pan-JAK inhibitor, 5-10 mg twice daily. Separation by sorting yielded CD4+ and CD8+ T cells from PBMCs. The clonotype was recovered from a human donor with alopecia areata. The source material was CD4+ T cells sorted from blood, sampled at week 52, from a patient treated with tofacitinib. The rearrangement joins TRBV29-1 to TRBJ2-1; D may be TRBD2 (5 bases). The chain's CDR3 is CSVDKAIGDEQFF. CDR3 nucleotides: TGCAGCGTTGATAAGGCGATCGGGGATGAGCAGTTCTTC.